These 22 T cell receptor beta chains came from one sample sequenced in a study of blood T cells in healthy people across ages. Sample-barcoded 5' priming and a J-beta primer mix drove a second PCR of roughly 6 to 12 cycles. MiXCR, run by TCRdb on the 5' RACE reads, gives a single entry per CDR3 protein. The sample lists 1.8 million or so distinct CDR3 sequences; around 42% were seen once. Input material: blood. The receptors shown here come from a human donor in good health.

At least ten counts were recorded for this clonotype. CDR3 in amino acids: CASSYGTGVYEQYF. DNA of the CDR3: TGTGCCAGCAGTTACGGAACAGGAGTCTACGAGCAGTACTTC. The V and J genes are TRBV6-5 and TRBJ2-7, with a weak D call TRBD1 (5 bases). Trimming removed 2 bases from V and 3 bases from J, with 11 bases in between. Germline-derived CDR1 and CDR2 are MNHEY and SVGAGI. The CDR3 loop spans 14 amino acids.

The CDR3 DNA follows: TGTGCCAGCAGTTACTCGAAGGAGGGAGAGACCCAGTACTTC. Residues: CASSYSKEGETQYF. V and J are TRBV6-6 and TRBJ2-5; D is possibly TRBD2 (6 bases). The CDR3 runs to 14 residues. Germline CDR1 MNHNY, CDR2 SVGAGI (reference sequence). V dropped 0 bases and J dropped 4 bases, with 9 bases sitting between them.

The chain recombines TRBV5-1 with TRBJ2-7, with D tentatively TRBD1 (5 bases). CDR3 length equals 14 residues. The V and J ends lost 1 base and 3 bases respectively, with 11 bases between them. Per germline, CDR1 SGHRS and CDR2 YFSETQ. The chain's CDR3 is CASSLSGINYEQYF. The CDR3 nucleotides read TGCGCCAGCAGCTTGTCAGGGATTAACTACGAGCAGTACTTC.

In DNA, the CDR3 is TGTGCCAGCAGCTTAGTAACTTACAATCAGCCCCAGCATTTT. It specifies CASSLVTYNQPQHF. The chain links TRBV7-2 to TRBJ1-5, with D hard to call. Trimming removed 1 base from V and 3 bases from J, with 7 bases in between. This CDR3 region has 14 residues. In germline, CDR1 is SGHTA, CDR2 FQGNSA. Filled out from reference TRBV7-2 and TRBJ1-5, the complete variable domain reads GAGVSQSPSNKVTEKGKDVELRCDPISGHTALYWYRQSLGQGLEFLIYFQGNSAPDKSGLPSDRFSAERTGGSVSTLTIQRTQQEDSAVYLCASSLVTYNQPQHFGDGTRLSIL.

Comment on this clonotype: The junction departs from germline at one end; a sequencing error may be responsible. V and J are TRBV4-1 and TRBJ2-6, with 9 bases aligning to TRBD1. There are 19 residues in the CDR3. Germline-derived CDR1 and CDR2 are MGHRA and YSYEKL. In DNA form, the CDR3 reads TGCGACAGCAGCCCTGATGCGGGACAGGGCCCCTCTGGGGCCAACGTCCGGACTTTC. Translated, it gives CDSSPDAGQGPSGANVRTF.

This chain joins TRBV29-1 and TRBJ2-4; 9 bases align to TRBD2. From germline, CDR1 is SQVTM and CDR2 ANQGSEA. V trimming: 0 bases; J trimming: 5 bases; junction bases outside the gene matches: 8. The CDR3 length is 16 residues. CDR3 coding DNA: TGCAGCGTTGAAGATCTTCAGCGGGGGGACCAAAACATTCAGTACTTC. It codes for CSVEDLQRGDQNIQYF.

Ten or more counts support this clonotype. CDR3 region: CASSLADSYNEQFF. The CDR3 DNA sequence: TGTGCCAGCAGTCTAGCGGACTCCTACAATGAGCAGTTCTTC. This chain links TRBV7-9 with TRBJ2-1, with 7 bases identical to TRBD2. The trim removed 6 bases at V and 0 bases at J, leaving 2 bases unmatched. The CDR3 has 14 residues. In germline, CDR1 is SEHNR, CDR2 FQNEAQ (reference sequence).

The chain is built from TRBV6-2 or TRBV6-3 and TRBJ2-4; D gene unclear. With the DNA end fitting TRBJ2-7 better, the J assignment may be wrong. Germline V gene sequence: CDR1 MNHEY, CDR2 SVGEGT. The CDR3 runs 15 residues. The CDR3: CASSYSQPSDYEQYF. CDR3 DNA sequence: TGTGCCAGCAGTTACAGTCAACCCTCTGACTACGAGCAGTACTTC.

There are a few counts of this clonotype. This chain joins TRBV6-2 or TRBV6-3 and TRBJ2-7, with unresolved D. V lost 0 bases, J lost 6 bases, and 6 bases lay in between. Per germline, CDR1 MNHEY and CDR2 SVGEGT. The CDR3 has 12 residues. The CDR3 nucleotides are TGTGCCAGCAGTTACTCGTGGGGCGAGCAGTACTTC. Translating gives CASSYSWGEQYF.

The gene calls are TRBV20-1 and TRBJ2-3, with 8 bases lining up with TRBD1. Trimming took 8 bases from V and 2 from J; bases not matched to a gene: 12. The germline CDR1 and CDR2 sequences are DFQATT and SNEGSKA (reference sequence). This CDR3 comprises 15 residues. The CDR3 sequence is CSPLGTGKLTDTQYF. Here the CDR3 DNA reads TGCAGTCCACTGGGGACAGGCAAGCTCACAGATACGCAGTATTTT.

At least ten counts were recorded for this clonotype. The chain is built from TRBV5-6 and TRBJ2-3; D is undetermined. Germline V lookup: CDR1 SGHDT, CDR2 YYEEEE. The CDR3 extends over 11 amino acids. The V gene lost 5 bases and the J gene lost 5 bases, with 6 bases spanning the gap. Here the CDR3 reads CASSSIDTQYF. The CDR3 DNA is TGTGCCAGCAGTTCGATAGATACGCAGTATTTT.

Remarks on this clonotype: In this CDR3 the conserved last residue, phenylalanine or tryptophan, is missing, so a read error is likely. The DNA of the CDR3 is TGTGCCAGCAGTTTCACAGCACCCTATGGCTACACCGTC. Protein: CASSFTAPYGYTV. This rearrangement joins TRBV12-3 or TRBV12-4 to TRBJ1-2; D is undetermined. V was cut by 3 bases and J by 4 bases, with 9 bases left in between. This CDR3 is 13 amino acids long.

The gene calls are TRBV5-1 and TRBJ2-1, with 8 positions matching TRBD1. The germline V gene has CDR1 SGHRS and CDR2 YFSETQ. After removal of 4 bases from V and 13 bases from J, the junction contained 13 bases not matched to a gene. The CDR3 spans 14 residues. CDR3 sequence reads: CASSTGQGRETQFF. The CDR3 region has the DNA TGCGCCAGCAGCACCGGACAGGGCCGGGAGACCCAGTTCTTC.

Only a few counts were recorded for this clonotype. The chain couples TRBV7-2 to TRBJ2-5, with TRBD2 matching 8 bases. This CDR3 has 17 amino acids. V shed 1 base, J shed 2 bases, and the junction held 9 bases outside the gene matches. In germline, CDR1 is SGHTA, CDR2 FQGNSA. The CDR3 region is CASSLGPPGGGQETQYF. The CDR3 DNA reads TGTGCCAGCAGCTTAGGGCCGCCGGGCGGGGGGCAAGAGACCCAGTACTTC. Full variable domain (rest looked up from reference TRBV7-2 and TRBJ2-5): GAGVSQSPSNKVTEKGKDVELRCDPISGHTALYWYRQSLGQGLEFLIYFQGNSAPDKSGLPSDRFSAERTGGSVSTLTIQRTQQEDSAVYLCASSLGPPGGGQETQYFGPGTRLLVL.

This clonotype has a handful of counts. The CDR3: CASSLDGAGASYEQYF. The CDR3 DNA reads as TGTGCCAGCAGTTTAGACGGAGCGGGGGCCTCCTACGAGCAGTACTTC. V is TRBV27 and J is TRBJ2-7; TRBD2 aligns across 8 bases. Per the germline V gene, CDR1 is MNHEY and CDR2 is SMNVEV (reference sequence). V was pared by 2 bases and J by 0 bases, with 6 bases of the junction left unmatched. The CDR3 covers 16 residues.

The chain is built from TRBV29-1 and TRBJ2-1; D is possibly TRBD1 or TRBD2 (6 bases each). The germline V gene encodes CDR1 SQVTM and CDR2 ANQGSEA. V lost 5 bases and J lost 8, with 16 bases in between. This CDR3 comprises 13 residues. DNA for the CDR3: TGCAGCGTTCCTCGAGGGGGGCCGGATGAGCAGTTCTTC. It specifies CSVPRGGPDEQFF.

In its sample, this clonotype was seen a few times. CDR3 coding DNA: TGCGCCAGCAGCTCGCCCGACCCCCTCTACTCCTACGAGCAGTACTTC. Translating gives CASSSPDPLYSYEQYF. The chain employs TRBV5-1 and TRBJ2-7; no firm D call. This CDR3 is 16 amino acids long. Germline-derived CDR1 and CDR2 are SGHRS and YFSETQ. V was cut by 3 bases and J by 0 bases, with 16 bases left in between.

The V and J genes are TRBV10-3 and TRBJ1-5, with D possibly TRBD1 on 5 matching bases. There are 13 residues in the CDR3. V shed 11 bases and J shed 9 bases, with 20 bases lying between them. Germline lookup yields CDR1 ENHRY and CDR2 SYGVKD. The CDR3 DNA reads TGTGCCTCGGGGTTGGGGGAGGGTCTGCCCCAGCATTTT. As protein: CASGLGEGLPQHF.

This clonotype was detected once. The V and J genes are TRBV2 and TRBJ2-7; D possibly corresponds to TRBD2 (6 bases). Trimming cost V 7 bases and J 6 bases, with 19 bases left between them. The CDR3 totals 14 residues. CDR1 is SNHLY, CDR2 FYNNEI, per germline. CDR3 bases: TGTGCCAGCAATCGAGAATCGGGAGAGGGCGAGCAGTACTTC. Translating gives CASNRESGEGEQYF.

CDR3 in amino acids: CSARPRGGPDQPQHF. The CDR3, as DNA: TGCAGTGCTAGACCTAGGGGGGGCCCAGATCAGCCCCAGCATTTT. The rearrangement links TRBV20-1 to TRBJ1-5; TRBD1 is a possible D gene (6 bases). The CDR3 runs to 15 residues. V was shortened by 2 bases and J by 5 bases, with 16 bases between the two germline ends. The germline gives CDR1 DFQATT, CDR2 SNEGSKA (reference sequence).

The J gene is TRBJ1-2, the V gene TRBV29-1; TRBD1 agrees at 8 bases. V gave up 7 bases and J gave up 8 bases; unmatched junction bases: 6. Germline values: CDR1 SQVTM, CDR2 ANQGSEA. There are 11 residues in the CDR3. CDR3: CSDDRGFGYTF. DNA for the CDR3: TGCAGCGACGACAGGGGTTTCGGCTACACCTTC. Complete variable domain (other parts from reference TRBV29-1 and TRBJ1-2): SAVISQKPSRDICQRGTSLTIQCQVDSQVTMMFWYRQQPGQSLTLIATANQGSEATYESGFVIDKFPISRPNLTFSTLTVSNMSPEDSSIYLCSDDRGFGYTFGSGTRLTVV.

V usage is TRBV4-3 and J usage is TRBJ1-2; D unresolved. Germline values: CDR1 LGHNA, CDR2 YSLEER. Trimming took off 0 bases at V and 0 bases at J, with 8 bases between the two ends. The CDR3 runs 15 residues. The CDR3: CASSQDPRTNYGYTF. In DNA, the CDR3 is TGCGCCAGCAGCCAAGATCCTAGAACTAACTATGGCTACACCTTC.